A single sample gave rise to the 3 T cell receptor beta chains below, sequenced in a study of T-cell reconstitution after alpha-beta-depleted transplantation in children. Antigens of these TCRs are unknown. Using unique molecular identifiers, the investigators prepared the TCRbeta library. TCRdb itself ran the PCR reads through MiXCR, one entry per CDR3 protein. This table has about 32,000 distinct CDR3 sequences, more than 6% appearing once. General study findings and limits: Several hundred expanded graft clones reportedly gave rise to the alpha-beta T cells present about two months after transplant.

The sequencing used peripheral blood, collected 60 days after TCRalphabeta/CD19-depleted stem cell transplant. All receptors derive from a child younger than two who had a stem cell transplant for acute myeloid leukemia, so the T cells may come from the graft donor.

This clonotype showed up many times. The genes are TRBV6-1 and TRBJ2-7; 7 nucleotides agree with TRBD2. V dropped 5 bases and J dropped 4; count of bases not matched to a gene: 14. The CDR3 is 16 amino acids. Germline-derived CDR1 and CDR2 are MNHNS and SASEGT. The chain's CDR3 is CASSPPGGSSQYEQYF. CDR3 coding DNA: TGTGCCAGCAGTCCCCCCGGCGGGAGTTCCCAATACGAGCAGTACTTC.

This clonotype has ten or more counts. CDR3 DNA: TGCAGTGCTAGCGGGGGTTACAATGAGCAGTTCTTC. It encodes CSASGGYNEQFF. The chain is built from TRBV20-1 and TRBJ2-1; D is possibly TRBD2 (6 bases). The CDR3 extends over 12 amino acids. Per the germline V gene, CDR1 is DFQATT and CDR2 is SNEGSKA (reference sequence). V lost 3 bases and J 4 bases, leaving 7 bases between the germline ends.

This clonotype was counted many times. The V gene is TRBV29-1, the J gene TRBJ2-5; D is possibly TRBD2 (6 bases). The V end was cut by 4 bases, the J end by 7 bases, with 10 bases between. CDR1 SQVTM and CDR2 ANQGSEA come from the germline V gene. This CDR3 comprises 11 residues. This CDR3 reads CSVGGDRTQYF. DNA for the CDR3: TGCAGCGTTGGGGGGGACCGGACCCAGTACTTC.